This T cell receptor beta chain is drawn from a study of CD8 T cells in Susac syndrome. Findings of the study overall: It was acknowledged by the study that relatively few individuals were included in its TCR sequencing and HLA analysis.

This CDR3 has 14 amino acids. With V trimmed by 5 bases and J by 5 bases, 6 bases remained unmatched. TCR beta sequences were obtained from blood CD8+ and CD4+ T cells. Through negative isolation, CD4+ and CD8+ T cells were obtained, while TEMRA cells were enriched using FACS. Comment on this clonotype: Its antigen is currently unknown.

The authors reverse transcribed about 0.5 to 1 ug RNA with random hexamers. Amplification of the TCR beta CDR3 was carried out by immunoSEQ multiplex PCR, which spanned a total of 54 Vbeta and 13 Jbeta segments. TCRdb re-derived calls from the immunoSEQ multiplex PCR reads in MiXCR, one entry per CDR3 protein. The table has some 190,000 distinct CDR3 sequences, just under 95% seen once. The receptor was isolated from a human donor in good health. This rearrangement joins TRBV12-3 or TRBV12-4 to TRBJ2-1; 7 bases fit TRBD2. Material for sequencing was CD4+ T cells from PBMCs. The CDR3 loop reads CASSKTSVNNEQFF. CDR3 bases: TGTGCCAGCAGTAAAACTAGCGTGAACAATGAGCAGTTCTTC.